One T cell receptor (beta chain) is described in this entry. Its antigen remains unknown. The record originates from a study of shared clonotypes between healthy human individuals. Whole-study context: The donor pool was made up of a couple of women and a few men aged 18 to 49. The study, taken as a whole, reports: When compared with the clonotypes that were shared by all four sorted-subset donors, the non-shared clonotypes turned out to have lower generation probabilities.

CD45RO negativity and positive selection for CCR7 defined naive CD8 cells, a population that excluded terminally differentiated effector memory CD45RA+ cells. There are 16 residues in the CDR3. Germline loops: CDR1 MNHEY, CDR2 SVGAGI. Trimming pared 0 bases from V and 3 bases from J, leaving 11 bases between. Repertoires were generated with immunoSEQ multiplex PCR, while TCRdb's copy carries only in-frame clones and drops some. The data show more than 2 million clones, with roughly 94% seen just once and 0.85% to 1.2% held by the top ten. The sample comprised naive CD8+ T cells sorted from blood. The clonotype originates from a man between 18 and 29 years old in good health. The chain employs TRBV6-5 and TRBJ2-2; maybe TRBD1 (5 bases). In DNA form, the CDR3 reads TGTGCCAGCAGTTACTCTCTGACAGACTACACCGGGGAGCTGTTTTTT. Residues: CASSYSLTDYTGELFF.